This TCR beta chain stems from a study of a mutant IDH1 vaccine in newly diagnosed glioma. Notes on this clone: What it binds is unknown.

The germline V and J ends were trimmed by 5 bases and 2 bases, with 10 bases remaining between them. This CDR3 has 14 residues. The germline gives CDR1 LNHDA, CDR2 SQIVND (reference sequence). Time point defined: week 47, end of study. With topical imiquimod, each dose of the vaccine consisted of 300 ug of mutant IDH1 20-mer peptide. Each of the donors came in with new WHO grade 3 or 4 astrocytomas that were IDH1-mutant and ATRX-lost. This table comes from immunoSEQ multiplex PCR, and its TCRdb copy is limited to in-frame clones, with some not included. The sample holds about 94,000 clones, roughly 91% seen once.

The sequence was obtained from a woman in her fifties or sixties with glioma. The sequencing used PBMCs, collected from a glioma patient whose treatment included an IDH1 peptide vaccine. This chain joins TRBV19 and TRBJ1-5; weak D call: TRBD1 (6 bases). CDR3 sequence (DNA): TGTGCCAGTAGTTTGAAGGGGGGCAATCAGCCCCAGCATTTT. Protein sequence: CASSLKGGNQPQHF.